The 22 T cell receptor beta chains presented below share a single source sample, sequenced in a study of vaccination and CD4 T cells after COVID-19. Cultured CD4+ T-cell DNA underwent Oncomine TCR Beta short-read sequencing. TCRdb reprocessed the PCR reads with MiXCR, giving one entry per CDR3 protein. The data contain about 4,500 distinct CDR3 sequences, approximately 59% of them seen just once; the ten biggest clones take up under 35%. Their antigens are not known. Treatment defined: approximately 9-day PBMC culture with coronavirus spike peptide pools or control peptides (ViraFEST assay). Investigators obtained the unexposed donor's CD4+ T cells before the COVID-19 pandemic (2011-2018). Sequenced material: CD4+ T cells from blood, cultured in vitro. These receptors came from a human donor in good health.

This clonotype is a singleton in its sample. The chain has TRBV2 and TRBJ2-1, with TRBD1 matching over 11 bases. With 6 bases clipped from V and 9 bases from J, the junction kept 10 bases outside the gene matches. Per the germline V gene, CDR1 is SNHLY and CDR2 is FYNNEI. This CDR3 has 15 amino acids. CDR3 residues: CASRGIWDRGIEQFF. In nucleotides, the CDR3 is TGTGCCAGCAGAGGTATTTGGGACAGGGGGATTGAGCAGTTCTTC.

In its sample, this clonotype was seen a few times. This sequence joins TRBV12-3 or TRBV12-4 and TRBJ1-5; unclear D gene. Deletions cut 4 bases from V and 7 bases from J, with 17 bases between. The CDR3 extends over 15 amino acids. CDR3 nucleotide sequence: TGTGCCAGCAGTTCACAAGATATTACTCAACAGCCCCAGCATTTT. This sequence encodes CASSSQDITQQPQHF.

This clonotype came up a few times. The chain uses TRBV20-1 and TRBJ1-2, with D perhaps TRBD1 (5 bases). The V end lost 5 bases, the J end lost 8 bases, and 21 bases lay between the germline ends. Germline CDR1 is DFQATT and CDR2 is SNEGSKA (reference sequence). The CDR3 runs 14 residues. The CDR3 sequence: CSAFQGGNYVGYTF. For the CDR3, the DNA is TGCAGTGCTTTCCAGGGAGGGAACTATGTGGGCTACACCTTC.

Only a few counts were recorded for this clonotype. The gene calls are TRBV27 and TRBJ2-5; 13 nucleotides agree with TRBD2. Germline assignment: CDR1 MNHEY and CDR2 SMNVEV (reference sequence). The ends lost 5 bases at V and 6 bases at J; junction bases unmatched: 9. This CDR3 has 16 amino acids. The CDR3 sequence is CASSPQLAGGLKTQYF. The CDR3 nucleotides are TGTGCCAGCAGTCCCCAACTAGCGGGGGGGCTTAAGACCCAGTACTTC.

V is TRBV19 and J is TRBJ2-7; D is unresolved. Germline CDR1 reads LNHDA; CDR2 reads SQIVND (reference sequence). The CDR3 has 11 residues. Trimming shortened V by 3 bases and J by 5 bases, and 5 bases separated the two germline ends. CDR3 nucleotides: TGTGCCAGTAGTATTCAGGACGAGCAGTACTTC. Translating gives CASSIQDEQYF.

This CDR3 reads CASSFRGPNTEAFF. The CDR3 DNA reads as TGTGCCAGCAGTTTTCGGGGGCCGAACACTGAAGCTTTCTTT. The chain couples TRBV12-3 or TRBV12-4 to TRBJ1-1, with D possibly matching TRBD1 (6 bases). This CDR3 region has 14 residues. With 3 bases removed from V and 1 base from J, the gap between germline ends came to 9 bases.

This clonotype was seen only a few times. This chain links TRBV30 with TRBJ2-3, with D tentatively TRBD2 (6 bases). CDR3 length: 14 residues. From germline, CDR1 is GTSNPN and CDR2 SVGIG (reference sequence). With 7 bases removed from V and 0 bases from J, the gap between germline ends came to 14 bases. CDR3 coding DNA: TGTGCCTCCGCGGGGCTCCTTAGCACAGATACGCAGTATTTT. Its translation: CASAGLLSTDTQYF. The full variable domain, its missing parts supplied by reference TRBV30 and TRBJ2-3, is SQTIHQWPATLVQPVGSPLSLECTVEGTSNPNLYWYRQAAGRGLQLLFYSVGIGQISSEVPQNLSASRPQDRQFILSSKKLLLSDSGFYLCASAGLLSTDTQYFGPGTRLTVL.

This clonotype showed up just once. The CDR3 reads CASSDSNRGPIYGYTF. CDR3 sequence (DNA): TGTGCCAGCAGTGACTCGAATAGGGGACCTATCTATGGCTACACCTTC. V and J are TRBV6-4 and TRBJ1-2, with D possibly being TRBD1 (5 bases). CDR3 length: 16 amino acids. Between the trimmed V and J ends, which lost 0 bases and 4 bases, there was a span of 15 bases. Germline CDR1 reads MRHNA; CDR2 reads SNTAGT.

This chain links TRBV7-2 with TRBJ1-2, with 12 bases matching TRBD1. V was pared by 4 bases and J by 7 bases, with 13 bases of the junction left unmatched. Germline V gene sequence: CDR1 SGHTA, CDR2 FQGNSA. This CDR3 is built from 17 residues. Written as DNA, the CDR3 is TGTGCCAGCAGCTCACCGGGACAGGGGGCAATAGGAGGTGGCTACACCTTC. It yields the protein CASSSPGQGAIGGGYTF. Full variable domain (remainder filled in from reference TRBV7-2 and TRBJ1-2): GAGVSQSPSNKVTEKGKDVELRCDPISGHTALYWYRQSLGQGLEFLIYFQGNSAPDKSGLPSDRFSAERTGGSVSTLTIQRTQQEDSAVYLCASSSPGQGAIGGGYTFGSGTRLTVV.

This clonotype occurred once. The chain links TRBV6-5 to TRBJ1-1; the D gene is possibly TRBD1 (5 bases). Germline CDR1 is MNHEY and CDR2 is SVGAGI. CDR3 length equals 13 residues. The V end was cut by 2 bases, the J end by 3 bases, with 7 bases between. CDR3 nucleotide sequence: TGTGCCAGCAGTTACGCAGGGCACACTGAAGCTTTCTTT. Its protein product is CASSYAGHTEAFF.

In this sample, this clonotype turned up a few times. The chain is built from TRBV20-1 and TRBJ1-1; D gene uncertain. This CDR3 has 12 amino acids. Trimming removed 1 base at V and 4 bases at J, with 7 bases between. From germline, CDR1 is DFQATT and CDR2 SNEGSKA (reference sequence). The CDR3 DNA follows: TGCAGTGCTAGAGCCCCAGGCACTGAAGCTTTCTTT. Translation: CSARAPGTEAFF.

The rearrangement uses TRBV24-1 and TRBJ1-2, with D maybe TRBD1 (6 bases). The CDR3 has 12 residues. Germline CDR1 reads KGHDR; CDR2 reads SFDVKD. V lost 9 bases to trimming and J lost 4 bases, with 11 bases between them. The CDR3 nucleotides read TGTGCCACCGAGGGGGGGACCTATGGCTACACCTTC. It encodes CATEGGTYGYTF.

This clonotype was found a few times. The chain couples TRBV20-1 to TRBJ2-1, with TRBD2 matching over 7 bases. V lost 6 bases to trimming and J lost 0 bases; unmatched junction nucleotides: 8. Germline V CDR1 and CDR2: DFQATT, SNEGSKA (reference sequence). The CDR3 sequence is 15 residues long. The chain's CDR3 is CSAGREVRSYNEQFF. CDR3 DNA sequence: TGCAGTGCGGGACGGGAGGTCCGCTCCTACAATGAGCAGTTCTTC.

The V and J genes are TRBV9 and TRBJ2-5, with 7 positions matching TRBD2. V lost 0 bases to trimming and J lost 13 bases; unmatched junction nucleotides: 18. Germline V lookup: CDR1 SGDLS, CDR2 YYNGEE. This CDR3 comprises 16 residues. The CDR3 DNA reads as TGTGCCAGCAGCGTAGGGCCTCCTAGCGGACTCGCTATGTTGTACTTC. It is translated as CASSVGPPSGLAMLYF.

The chain couples TRBV19 to TRBJ2-7, with TRBD1 identical over 8 bases. The CDR3 spans 14 residues. Germline CDR1 LNHDA, CDR2 SQIVND (reference sequence). Trimming cost V 5 bases and J 6 bases; bases outside gene matches: 9. The CDR3 is CASSRGQESIEQYF. The CDR3 DNA sequence: TGTGCCAGTAGTCGGGGACAGGAAAGCATCGAGCAGTACTTC.

CDR3 nucleotide sequence: TGTGCCAGCAGCACCAGGGGGCCCGAAAACATTCAGTACTTC. Translated, it gives CASSTRGPENIQYF. The chain has TRBV7-9 and TRBJ2-4; 8 bases map to TRBD1. This CDR3 has 14 residues. After removal of 5 bases from V and 5 bases from J, the junction contained 5 bases not matched to a gene. Germline CDR1 is SEHNR and CDR2 is FQNEAQ (reference sequence).

The gene calls are TRBV12-3 or TRBV12-4 and TRBJ2-5; TRBD2 matches at 10 bases. CDR3 length equals 15 residues. Trimming removed 2 bases from V and 5 bases from J; junction bases left unmatched: 5. The CDR3: CASSLRLAGGETQYF. In DNA, the CDR3 is TGTGCCAGCAGTTTACGACTAGCGGGCGGCGAGACCCAGTACTTC.

The chain carries TRBV12-3 or TRBV12-4 and TRBJ1-1; possible D gene TRBD1, 5 bases. The germline V and J ends were trimmed by 6 bases and 2 bases, with 16 bases remaining between them. This CDR3 comprises 15 residues. The DNA for the CDR3 is TGTGCCAGCAGCTACCAGGTGGGGGAAAACACTGAAGCTTTCTTT. This codes for CASSYQVGENTEAFF.

In regard to this clonotype: One end of the junction varies from germline; a read error may be responsible. V is TRBV7-2 and J is TRBJ2-7; 7 positions agree with TRBD1. The germline gives CDR1 SGHTA, CDR2 FQGNSA. This CDR3 comprises 15 residues. The CDR3 DNA reads as TGTGCCAGCAGCCAGCGGACAGGCCGATGGTACGAGCAGTGCTTC. This gives the protein CASSQRTGRWYEQCF.

In nucleotides, the CDR3 is TGTGCCAGCAGCTTGGGACGGACTAGCCCCGAGACCCAGTACTTC. Amino acids: CASSLGRTSPETQYF. The V gene is TRBV5-8, the J gene TRBJ2-5; 8 nucleotides match TRBD2. V lost 0 bases and J lost 5; bases outside the gene matches: 6. The CDR3 sequence is 15 residues long. Germline CDR1 and CDR2: SGHTS and YDEGEE.

This clonotype came up once. The chain joins TRBV12-3 or TRBV12-4 to TRBJ1-2; TRBD1 is a possible D gene (5 bases). Trimming removed 1 base at V and 0 bases at J, with 9 bases between. The length of the CDR3 is 15 residues. CDR3 protein: CASSLVGVTNYGYTF. As DNA, the CDR3 is TGTGCCAGCAGTTTAGTGGGGGTTACTAACTATGGCTACACCTTC.

The chain couples TRBV20-1 to TRBJ1-1; D possibly corresponds to TRBD1 (5 bases). Trimming removed 1 base at V and 3 bases at J, with 12 bases between. Germline assignment: CDR1 DFQATT and CDR2 SNEGSKA (reference sequence). The CDR3 length is 14 residues. The CDR3 bases are TGCAGTGCTAGAGTAGCAGGGTTGGACACTGAAGCTTTCTTT. It codes for CSARVAGLDTEAFF.